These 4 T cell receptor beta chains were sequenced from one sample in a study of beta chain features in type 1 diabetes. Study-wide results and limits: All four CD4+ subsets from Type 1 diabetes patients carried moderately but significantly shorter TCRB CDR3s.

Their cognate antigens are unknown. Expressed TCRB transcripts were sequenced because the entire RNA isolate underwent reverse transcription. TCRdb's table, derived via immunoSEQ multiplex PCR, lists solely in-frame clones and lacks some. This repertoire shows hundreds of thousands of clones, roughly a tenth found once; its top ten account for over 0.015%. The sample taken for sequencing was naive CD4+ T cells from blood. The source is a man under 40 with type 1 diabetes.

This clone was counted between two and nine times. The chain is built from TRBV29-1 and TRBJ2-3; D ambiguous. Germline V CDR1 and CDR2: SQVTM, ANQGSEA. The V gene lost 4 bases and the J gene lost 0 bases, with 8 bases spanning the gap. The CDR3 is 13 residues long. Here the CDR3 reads CSVVAPSTDTQYF. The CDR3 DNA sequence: TGCAGCGTTGTAGCCCCTAGCACAGATACGCAGTATTTT.

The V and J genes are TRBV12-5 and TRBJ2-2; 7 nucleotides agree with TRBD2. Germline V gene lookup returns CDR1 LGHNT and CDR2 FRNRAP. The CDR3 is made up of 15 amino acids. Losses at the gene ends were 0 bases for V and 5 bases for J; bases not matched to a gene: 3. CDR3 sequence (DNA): TGTGCTAGTGGTTTGGTAACGGGGGGAACCGGGGAGCTGTTTTTT. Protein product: CASGLVTGGTGELFF.

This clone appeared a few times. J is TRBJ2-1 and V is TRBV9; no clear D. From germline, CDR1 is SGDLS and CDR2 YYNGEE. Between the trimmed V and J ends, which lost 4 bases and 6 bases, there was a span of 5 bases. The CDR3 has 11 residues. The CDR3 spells CASSTTNEQFF. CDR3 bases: TGTGCCAGCAGCACAACCAATGAGCAGTTCTTC.

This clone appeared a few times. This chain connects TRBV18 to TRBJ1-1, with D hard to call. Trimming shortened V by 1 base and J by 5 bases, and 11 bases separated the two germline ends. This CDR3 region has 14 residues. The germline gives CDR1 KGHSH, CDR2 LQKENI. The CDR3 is CASSPLFGRTEAFF. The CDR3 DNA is TGTGCCAGCTCACCACTATTCGGTCGAACTGAAGCTTTCTTT.